The text below deals with one T cell receptor beta chain. No antigen is known for it. V lost 5 bases to trimming and J lost 8 bases; unmatched junction nucleotides: 5. The CDR3 is made up of 13 amino acids. From germline, CDR1 is SGHVS and CDR2 FNYEAQ. 60 Vbeta and 13 Jbeta primers were used in PCR. The repertoire was sequenced with immunoSEQ multiplex PCR; TCRdb's copy has only in-frame clones and lacks some. Of 150,000 to 200,000 clones listed, 70% to 90% were seen once; the top ten hold 6.5% to 7.5%. This specimen comes from a study of cytomegalovirus exposure and HLA in healthy donors. Study-level information: The approximately 120 million unique TCR beta sequences, from 150 million to 200 million T cells, were found by an earlier analysis.

Broader study findings: Evidence from a later analysis indicated that most CMV-associated TCR beta chains looked HLA-restricted. Other equally common chains were less clonally expanded than HLA-associated TCR beta chains, a later analysis showed.

The specimen sequenced was PBMCs. This TCR derives from a woman between 25 and 40 years old in good health and CMV-seropositive. The chain has TRBV7-6 and TRBJ1-1; TRBD1 matches at 10 bases. CDR3 nucleotide sequence: TGTGCCAGCAGCCGGGACAGGGGAGGGGAAGCTTTCTTT. Translation gives CASSRDRGGEAFF. The whole variable domain, remainder taken from reference TRBV7-6 and TRBJ1-1, is GAGVSQSPRYKVTKRGQDVALRCDPISGHVSLYWYRQALGQGPEFLTYFNYEAQQDKSGLPNDRFSAERPEGSISTLTIQRTEQRDSAMYRCASSRDRGGEAFFGQGTRLTVV.